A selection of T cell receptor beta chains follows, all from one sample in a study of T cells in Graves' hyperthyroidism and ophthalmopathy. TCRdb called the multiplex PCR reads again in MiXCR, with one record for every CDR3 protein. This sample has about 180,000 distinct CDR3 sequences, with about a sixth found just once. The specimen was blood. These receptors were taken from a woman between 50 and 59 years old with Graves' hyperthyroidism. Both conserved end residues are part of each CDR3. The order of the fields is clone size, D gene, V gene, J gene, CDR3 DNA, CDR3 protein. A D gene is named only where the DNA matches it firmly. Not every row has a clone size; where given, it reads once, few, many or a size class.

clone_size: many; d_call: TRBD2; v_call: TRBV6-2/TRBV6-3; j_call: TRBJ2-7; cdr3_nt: TGTGCCAGCAGTTACAGGAGCGGGGGCCCTGAGGAGCAGTACTTC; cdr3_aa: CASSYRSGGPEEQYF
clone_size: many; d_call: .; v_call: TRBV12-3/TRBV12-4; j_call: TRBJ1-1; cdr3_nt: TGTGCCAGCAGTCCCCAGCAGGGGACTGAAGCTTTCTTT; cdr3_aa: CASSPQQGTEAFF
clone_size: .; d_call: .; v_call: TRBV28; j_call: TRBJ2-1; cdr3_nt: TGTGCCAGCAGAAGGGGGGTGGAGAATGAGCAGTTCTTC; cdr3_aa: CASRRGVENEQFF
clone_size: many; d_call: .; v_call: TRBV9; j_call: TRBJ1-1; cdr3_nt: TGTGCCAGCAGCGTAGGGGGGGAGGACACTGAAGCTTTCTTT; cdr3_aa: CASSVGGEDTEAFF
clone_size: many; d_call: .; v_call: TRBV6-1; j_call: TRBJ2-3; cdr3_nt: TGTGCCAGCAGTCGCTACCGTATAGATACGCAGTATTTT; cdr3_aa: CASSRYRIDTQYF
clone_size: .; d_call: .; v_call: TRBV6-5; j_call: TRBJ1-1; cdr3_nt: TGTGCCAGCAGTTACACCGCATCGGGGGGGGGGGACACTGAAGCTTTCTTT; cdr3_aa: CASSYTASGGGDTEAFF
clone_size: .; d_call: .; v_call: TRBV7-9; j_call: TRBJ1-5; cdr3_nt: TGTGCCAGCAGCCCCGGGGCACAGGGAAGTAATCAGCCCCAGCATTTT; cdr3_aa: CASSPGAQGSNQPQHF
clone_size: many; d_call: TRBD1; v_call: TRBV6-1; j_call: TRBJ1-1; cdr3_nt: TGTGCCAGCAGTAGACAGGGGAAGGCTGAAGCTTTCTTT; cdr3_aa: CASSRQGKAEAFF
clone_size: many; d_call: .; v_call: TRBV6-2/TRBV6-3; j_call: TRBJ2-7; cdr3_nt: TGTGCCAGCGGGCCACAGGGCATTCAATCCGAGCAGTACTTC; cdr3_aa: CASGPQGIQSEQYF
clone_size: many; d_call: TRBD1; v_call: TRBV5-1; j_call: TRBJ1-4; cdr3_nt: TGCGCCAGCAGCGCCCGGGACAGTCCGACTAATGAAAAACTGTTTTTT; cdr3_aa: CASSARDSPTNEKLFF
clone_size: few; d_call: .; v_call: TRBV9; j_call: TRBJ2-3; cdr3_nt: TGTGCCAGCAGCGTAGGGACAACTAGCACAGATACGCAGTATTTT; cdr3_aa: CASSVGTTSTDTQYF
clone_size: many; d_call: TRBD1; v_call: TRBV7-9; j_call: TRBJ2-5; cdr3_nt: TGTGCCAGCAGCTTAGCCACAGGGGGCTCTGGGACCCAGTACTTC; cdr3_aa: CASSLATGGSGTQYF
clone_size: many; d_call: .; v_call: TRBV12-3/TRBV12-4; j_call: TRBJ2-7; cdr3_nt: TGTGCCAGCACCTTAGACGCGACGGGATACTACGAGCAGTGCTTC; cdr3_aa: CASTLDATGYYEQCF
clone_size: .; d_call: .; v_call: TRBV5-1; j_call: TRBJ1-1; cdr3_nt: TGCGCCAGCAGGCTCGGGCCAGGTAAGGTGACTGAAGCTTTCTTT; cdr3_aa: CASRLGPGKVTEAFF
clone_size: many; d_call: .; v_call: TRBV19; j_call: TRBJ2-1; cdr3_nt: TGTGCCAGTAGTATAGGAGGGGTCTACAATGAGCAGTTCTTC; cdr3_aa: CASSIGGVYNEQFF
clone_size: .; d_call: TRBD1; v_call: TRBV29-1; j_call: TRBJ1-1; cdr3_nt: TGCAGCGTCGGGACAGGGGAGGTCGAAGCTTTCTTT; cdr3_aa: CSVGTGEVEAFF
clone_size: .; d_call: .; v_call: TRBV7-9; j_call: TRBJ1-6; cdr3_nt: TGTGCCAGCAGCCCGGGGGGCCCCAGCTATAATTCACCCCTCCACTTT; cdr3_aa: CASSPGGPSYNSPLHF
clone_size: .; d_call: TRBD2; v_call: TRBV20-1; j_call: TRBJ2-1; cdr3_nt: TGCAGTGCCACTAGCGGGAGGGACGCCGACAATGAGCAGTTCTTC; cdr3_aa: CSATSGRDADNEQFF
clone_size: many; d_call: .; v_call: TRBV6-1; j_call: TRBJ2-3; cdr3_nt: TGTGCCAGCGGCCTGAGGGGGAGGGGCACAGATACGCAGTATTTT; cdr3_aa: CASGLRGRGTDTQYF
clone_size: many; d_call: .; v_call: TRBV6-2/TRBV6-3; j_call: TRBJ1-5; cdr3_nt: TGTGCCAGCAGTTACCTCGGGGGACGACAGCCCCAGCATTTT; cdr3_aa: CASSYLGGRQPQHF
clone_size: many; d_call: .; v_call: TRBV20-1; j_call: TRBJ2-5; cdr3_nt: TGCAGTGCTAGAGACGCTTTGGCAGTCTTACAAGAGACCCAGTACTTC; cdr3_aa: CSARDALAVLQETQYF
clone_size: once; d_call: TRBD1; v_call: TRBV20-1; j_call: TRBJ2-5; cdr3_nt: TGCAGTGCTCCCCGGACAGGCCTCCAGGAGACCCAGTACTTC; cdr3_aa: CSAPRTGLQETQYF
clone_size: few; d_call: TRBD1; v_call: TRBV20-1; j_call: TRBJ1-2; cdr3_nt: TGCAGTGCTAGAGCTGGGACAGGGAGATATGGCTACACCTTC; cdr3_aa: CSARAGTGRYGYTF
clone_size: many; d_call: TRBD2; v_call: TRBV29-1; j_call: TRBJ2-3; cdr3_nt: TGCAGCGTTGAAGGTGGGGGGGGGATCAGCACAGATACGCAGTATTTT; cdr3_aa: CSVEGGGGISTDTQYF
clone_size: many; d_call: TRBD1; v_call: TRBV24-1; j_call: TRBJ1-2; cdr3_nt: TGTGCCACCAGTGACGGGGACAGAATTGGAGGCTACACCTTC; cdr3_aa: CATSDGDRIGGYTF
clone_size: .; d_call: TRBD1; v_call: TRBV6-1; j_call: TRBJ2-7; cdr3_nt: TGTGCCAGCAGTGGGACAGGGGGCGTCTACGAGCAGTACTTC; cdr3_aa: CASSGTGGVYEQYF
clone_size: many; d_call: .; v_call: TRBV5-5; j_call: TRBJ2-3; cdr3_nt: TGTGCCAGCAGCTTGGGACAGCTAATAAGCACAGATACGCAGTATTTT; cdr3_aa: CASSLGQLISTDTQYF
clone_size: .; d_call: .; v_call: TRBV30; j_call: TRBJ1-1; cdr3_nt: TGTGCCTGGAGTGCCGACCGGGGTAGAGGAACTGAAGCTTTCTTT; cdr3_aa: CAWSADRGRGTEAFF
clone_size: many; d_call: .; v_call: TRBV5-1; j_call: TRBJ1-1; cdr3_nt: TGCGCCAGCAGCCCCGCGAGGGGCGGCACTGAAGCTTTCTTT; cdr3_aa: CASSPARGGTEAFF
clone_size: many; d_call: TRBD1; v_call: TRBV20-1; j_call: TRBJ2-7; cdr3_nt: TGCAGTGCTAGAGATCAACGACAGGGGGCCCGGGAGCAGTACTTC; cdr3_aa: CSARDQRQGAREQYF
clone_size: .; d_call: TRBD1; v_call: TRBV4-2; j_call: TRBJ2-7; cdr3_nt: TGTGCCAGCAGCTACAGGGTTGGGACAGGGGCCTACGAGCAGTACTTC; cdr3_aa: CASSYRVGTGAYEQYF
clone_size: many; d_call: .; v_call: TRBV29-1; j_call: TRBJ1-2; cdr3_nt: TGCAGCGTTGACCCCGGGACTGCAAACTATGGCTACACCTTC; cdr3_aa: CSVDPGTANYGYTF
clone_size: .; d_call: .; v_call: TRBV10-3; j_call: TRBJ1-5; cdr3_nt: TGTGCCACCTCCAGCTTAAGAAGCAATCAGCCCCAGCATTTT; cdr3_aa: CATSSLRSNQPQHF
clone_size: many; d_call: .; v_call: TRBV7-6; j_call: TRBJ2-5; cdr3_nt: TGTGCCAGCAGCGAGATAGGGTACCAAGAGACCCAGTACTTC; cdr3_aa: CASSEIGYQETQYF
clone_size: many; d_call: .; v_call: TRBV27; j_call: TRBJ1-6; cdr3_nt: TGTGCCAGCAGGAGGGATTTTGCGGCAGCTAATTCACCCCTCCACTTT; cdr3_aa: CASRRDFAAANSPLHF
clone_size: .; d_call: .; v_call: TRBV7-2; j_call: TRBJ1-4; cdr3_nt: TGTGCCAGCAGAATGGGGCCGGCCGGTAATGAAAAACTGTTTTTT; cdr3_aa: CASRMGPAGNEKLFF
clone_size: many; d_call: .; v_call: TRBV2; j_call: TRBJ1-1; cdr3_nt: TGTGCCAGCAGTGAAGCGCTTAGGAGGAACACTGAAGCTTTCTTT; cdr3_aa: CASSEALRRNTEAFF
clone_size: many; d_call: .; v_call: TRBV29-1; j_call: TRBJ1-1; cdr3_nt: TGCAGCGTTGAAGATCGGTCATACACTGAAGCTTTCTTT; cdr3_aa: CSVEDRSYTEAFF
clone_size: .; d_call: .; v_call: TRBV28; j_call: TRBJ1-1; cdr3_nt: TGTGCCAGCAACCCTCTGGTCACTGAAGCTTTCTTT; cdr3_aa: CASNPLVTEAFF
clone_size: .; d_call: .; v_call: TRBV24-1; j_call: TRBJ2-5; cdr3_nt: TGTGCCACAAGTGGGGCCTCCGGGTGGCAAGAGACCCAGTACTTC; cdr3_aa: CATSGASGWQETQYF
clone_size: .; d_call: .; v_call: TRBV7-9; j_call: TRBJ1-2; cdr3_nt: TGTGCCAGCAGCCCAGATACCAGCTATGGCTACACCTTC; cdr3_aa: CASSPDTSYGYTF
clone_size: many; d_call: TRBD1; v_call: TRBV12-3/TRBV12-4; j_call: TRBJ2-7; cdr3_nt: TGTGCCAGCAGCGTCCTGACAGGGGCGGGCGAGCAGTACTTC; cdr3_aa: CASSVLTGAGEQYF
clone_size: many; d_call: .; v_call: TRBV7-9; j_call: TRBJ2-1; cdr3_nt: TGTGCCAGCAGCTTAGCCGCAGGGAGTTACAATGAGCAGTTCTTC; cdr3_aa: CASSLAAGSYNEQFF
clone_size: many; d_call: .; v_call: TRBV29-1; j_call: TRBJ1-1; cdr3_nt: TGCAGCGTTGAAGAAGAGTACACTGAAGCTTTCTTT; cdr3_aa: CSVEEEYTEAFF
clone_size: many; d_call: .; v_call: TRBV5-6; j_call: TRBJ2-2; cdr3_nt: TGTGCCAGCAGCTTGGCGAGCCCGAACACCGGGGAGCTGTTTTTT; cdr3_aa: CASSLASPNTGELFF
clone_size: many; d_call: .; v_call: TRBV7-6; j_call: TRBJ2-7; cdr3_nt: TGTGCCAGCAGCTCCGTGAGGGGGGCTGGGGAGCAGTACTTC; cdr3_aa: CASSSVRGAGEQYF
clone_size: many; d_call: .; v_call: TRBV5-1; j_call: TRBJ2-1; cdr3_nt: TGCGCCAGCAGCCTTTTGGAGAATGAGCAGTTCTTC; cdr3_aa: CASSLLENEQFF
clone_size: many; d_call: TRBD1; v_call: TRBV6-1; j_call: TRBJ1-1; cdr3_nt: TGTGCCAGCACTCCGACAGGGACAAACACTGAAGCTTTCTTT; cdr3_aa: CASTPTGTNTEAFF
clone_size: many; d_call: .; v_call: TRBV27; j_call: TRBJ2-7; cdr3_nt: TGTGCCAGTACTTCTTGGTTCTACGAGCAGTACTTC; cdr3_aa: CASTSWFYEQYF
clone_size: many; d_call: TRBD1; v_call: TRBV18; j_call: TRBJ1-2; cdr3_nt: TGTGCCAGCTCCCTTTCGGGACAGCTATCTTATGGCTACACCTTC; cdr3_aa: CASSLSGQLSYGYTF
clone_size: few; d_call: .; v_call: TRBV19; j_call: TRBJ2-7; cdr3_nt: TGTGCCAGTAGTATGGCGGGAATCTACGAGCAGTACTTC; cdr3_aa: CASSMAGIYEQYF
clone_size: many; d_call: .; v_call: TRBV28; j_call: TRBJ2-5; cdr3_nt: TGTGCCAGCAGAACGGCGGGGACCCAGTACTTC; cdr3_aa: CASRTAGTQYF
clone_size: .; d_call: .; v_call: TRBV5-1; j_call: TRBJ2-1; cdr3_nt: TGCGCCAGCAGCCCTACTCCGGGAGCCTGGGGCAATGAGCAGTTCTTC; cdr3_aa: CASSPTPGAWGNEQFF
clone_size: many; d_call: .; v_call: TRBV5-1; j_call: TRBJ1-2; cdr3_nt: TGCGCCAGCAGCGCCGGGGAAAACTATGGCTACACCTTC; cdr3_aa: CASSAGENYGYTF
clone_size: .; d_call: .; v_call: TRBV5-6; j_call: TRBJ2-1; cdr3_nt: TGTGCCAGCAGCTTGGATTCCCCCTGGGATGAGCAGTTCTTC; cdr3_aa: CASSLDSPWDEQFF
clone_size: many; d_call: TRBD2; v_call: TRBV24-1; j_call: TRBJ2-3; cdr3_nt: TGTGCCACCAGTGACCTAACTAGCGGGGGGGCCTCAGATACGCAGTATTTT; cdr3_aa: CATSDLTSGGASDTQYF
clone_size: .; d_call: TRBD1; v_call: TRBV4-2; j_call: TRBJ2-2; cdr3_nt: TGTGCCAGCAGCCAAGAAGGGACAGCGAACACCGGGGAGCTGTTTTTT; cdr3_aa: CASSQEGTANTGELFF
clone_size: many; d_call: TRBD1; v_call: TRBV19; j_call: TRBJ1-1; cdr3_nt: TGTGCCACCTCCCCTTGGGACAGGGGGACTGAAGCTTTCTTT; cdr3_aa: CATSPWDRGTEAFF
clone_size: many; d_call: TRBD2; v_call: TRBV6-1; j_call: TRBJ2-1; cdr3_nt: TGTGCCAGCAGTTTAGCGGGGGGTGGTGAGCAGTTCTTC; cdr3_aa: CASSLAGGGEQFF